Each of the 2 T cell receptor beta chains below was sequenced from the same sample in a study of blood T cell repertoires in COVID-19. Sequenced by immunoSEQ multiplex PCR; TCRdb stores in-frame clones only, minus some. Of about 190,000 clones detected, around 85% appear once; the ten largest clones hold approximately 3%. The sequenced sample was PBMCs or T cells enriched from blood (not recorded which). The receptors come from a woman aged 25 to 39 who had recovered from COVID-19.

The chain has TRBV29-1 and TRBJ1-5; 7 bases are a match to TRBD1. Per germline, CDR1 SQVTM and CDR2 ANQGSEA. V lost 4 bases and J lost 6; bases outside the gene matches: 6. The CDR3 runs to 13 residues. DNA for the CDR3: TGCAGCGTTGGACAGGGTATTAGTCAGCCCCAGCATTTT. Protein: CSVGQGISQPQHF.

This clone was seen a handful of times. The chain uses TRBV5-1 and TRBJ2-1; 9 bases align to TRBD2. V lost 5 bases to trimming and J lost 10 bases; unmatched junction nucleotides: 10. CDR3 size: 14 residues. Per germline, CDR1 SGHRS and CDR2 YFSETQ. This CDR3 reads CASRRTSEPMEQFF. DNA for the CDR3: TGCGCCAGCAGGAGGACTAGCGAACCCATGGAGCAGTTCTTC.